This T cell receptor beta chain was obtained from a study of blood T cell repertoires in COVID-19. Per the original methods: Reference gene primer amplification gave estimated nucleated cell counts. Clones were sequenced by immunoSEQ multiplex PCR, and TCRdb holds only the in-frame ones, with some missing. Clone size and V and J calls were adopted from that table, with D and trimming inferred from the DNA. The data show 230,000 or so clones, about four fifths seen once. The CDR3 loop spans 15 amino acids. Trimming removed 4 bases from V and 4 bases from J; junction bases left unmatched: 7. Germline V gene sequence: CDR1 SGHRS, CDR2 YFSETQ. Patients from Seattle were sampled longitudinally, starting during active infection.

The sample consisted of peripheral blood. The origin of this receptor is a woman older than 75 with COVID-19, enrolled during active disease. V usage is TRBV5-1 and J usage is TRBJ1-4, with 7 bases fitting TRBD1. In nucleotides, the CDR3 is TGCGCCAGCAGCACCGGACAGGCACATAATGAAAAACTGTTTTTT. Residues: CASSTGQAHNEKLFF.